In its sample, the clone carrying this T cell receptor (beta chain) was seen a few times. This entry belongs to a study of response to subunit inactivated influenza vaccine. Germline V gene data show CDR1 as SEHNR and CDR2 as FQNEAQ (reference sequence). The CDR3 has 15 residues. Trimming removed 5 bases from V and 6 bases from J; junction bases left unmatched: 12. TCRdb redid the calling of the RT-PCR reads with MiXCR, one entry per CDR3 protein. The table includes about 520,000 distinct CDR3 sequences, approximately 7.3% detected once. The sequencing used PBMCs from blood, collected about 23 months after vaccination. The chain uses TRBV7-9 and TRBJ2-7, with 8 nucleotides matching TRBD1. The TCR originated in a man between 45 and 75 years old who received an inactivated influenza vaccine. CDR3 residues: CASSPRTGSPPEQYF. Here the CDR3 DNA reads TGTGCCAGCAGCCCCCGGACAGGGTCCCCCCCCGAGCAGTACTTC.